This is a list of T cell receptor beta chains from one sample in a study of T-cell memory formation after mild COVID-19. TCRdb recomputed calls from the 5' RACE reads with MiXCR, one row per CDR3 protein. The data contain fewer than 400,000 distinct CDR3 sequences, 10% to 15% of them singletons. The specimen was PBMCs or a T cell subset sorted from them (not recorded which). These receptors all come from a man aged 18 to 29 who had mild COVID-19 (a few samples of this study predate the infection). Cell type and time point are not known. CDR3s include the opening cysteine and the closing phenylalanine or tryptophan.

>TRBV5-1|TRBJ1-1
CASSEGTQGEAFF
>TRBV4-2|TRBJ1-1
CASSQAGVANTEAFF
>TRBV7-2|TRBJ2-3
CASTRNRGGIDTQYF
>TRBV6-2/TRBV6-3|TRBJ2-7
CASSYSFSGDSYEQYF
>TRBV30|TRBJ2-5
CAWSRMDSKETQYF
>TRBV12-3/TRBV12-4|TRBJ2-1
CASSLANGDEQFF
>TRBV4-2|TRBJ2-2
CASSQIRENTGELFF
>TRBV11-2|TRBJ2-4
CASSLGRERNIQYF
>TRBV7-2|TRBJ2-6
CASSFRRGGFPSGANVLTF
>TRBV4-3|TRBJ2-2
CASSQGPTGGELFF
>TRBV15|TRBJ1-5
CATSRDWGVASNQPQHF
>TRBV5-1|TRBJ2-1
CASSLTGFTYNEQFF
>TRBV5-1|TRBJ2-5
CASSYLGQARAQYF
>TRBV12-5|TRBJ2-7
CASGSHLYEQYF
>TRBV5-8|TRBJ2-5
CASSLEQGLLETQYF
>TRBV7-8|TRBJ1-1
CASSLGGRITSPAFF
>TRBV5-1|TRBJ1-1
CASSPYAGGTEAFF